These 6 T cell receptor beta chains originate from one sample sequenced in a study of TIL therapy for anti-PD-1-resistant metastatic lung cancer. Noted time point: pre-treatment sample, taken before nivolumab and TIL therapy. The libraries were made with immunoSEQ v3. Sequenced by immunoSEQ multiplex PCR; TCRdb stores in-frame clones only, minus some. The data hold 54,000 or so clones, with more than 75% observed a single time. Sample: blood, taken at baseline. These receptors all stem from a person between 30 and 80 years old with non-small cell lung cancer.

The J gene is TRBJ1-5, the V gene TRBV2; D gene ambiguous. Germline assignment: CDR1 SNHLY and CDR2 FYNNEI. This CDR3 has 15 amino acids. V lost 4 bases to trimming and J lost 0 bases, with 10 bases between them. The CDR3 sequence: CASSGAEDSNQPQHF. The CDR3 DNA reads TGTGCCAGCAGTGGGGCAGAGGATAGCAATCAGCCCCAGCATTTT.

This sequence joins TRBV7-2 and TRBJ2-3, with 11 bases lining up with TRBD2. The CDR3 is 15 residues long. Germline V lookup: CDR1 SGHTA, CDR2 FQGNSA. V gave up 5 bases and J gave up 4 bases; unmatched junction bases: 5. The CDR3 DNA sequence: TGTGCCAGCAGCATTAGCGGGAGGGCCCCAGATACGCAGTATTTT. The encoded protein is CASSISGRAPDTQYF.

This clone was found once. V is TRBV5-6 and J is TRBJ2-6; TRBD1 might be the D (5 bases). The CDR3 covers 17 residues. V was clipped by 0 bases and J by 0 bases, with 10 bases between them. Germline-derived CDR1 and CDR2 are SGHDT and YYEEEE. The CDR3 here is CASSLGEGVSGANVLTF. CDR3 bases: TGTGCCAGCAGCTTGGGGGAAGGGGTCTCTGGGGCCAACGTCCTGACTTTC.

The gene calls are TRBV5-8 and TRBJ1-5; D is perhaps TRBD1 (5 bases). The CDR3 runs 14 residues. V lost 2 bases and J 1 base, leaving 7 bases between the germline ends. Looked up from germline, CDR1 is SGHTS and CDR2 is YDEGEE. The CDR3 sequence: CASSFSGSNQPQHF. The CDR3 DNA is TGTGCCAGCAGCTTTTCAGGGAGCAATCAGCCCCAGCATTTT.

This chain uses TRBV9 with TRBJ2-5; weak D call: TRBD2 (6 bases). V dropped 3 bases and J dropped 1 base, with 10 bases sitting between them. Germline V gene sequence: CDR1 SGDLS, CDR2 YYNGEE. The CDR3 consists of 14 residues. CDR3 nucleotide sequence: TGTGCCAGCAGCGCGGACTACGTCCAAGAGACCCAGTACTTC. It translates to CASSADYVQETQYF.

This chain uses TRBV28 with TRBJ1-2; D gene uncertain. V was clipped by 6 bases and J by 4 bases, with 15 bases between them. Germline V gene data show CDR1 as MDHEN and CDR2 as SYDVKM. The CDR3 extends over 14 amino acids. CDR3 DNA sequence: TGTGCCAGCAGGCCCATTTCACTCGCCTATGGCTACACCTTC. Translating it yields CASRPISLAYGYTF.